This T cell receptor (beta chain) came from a study of shared clonotypes between healthy human individuals. Findings and caveats of the study: A reduction in generation probabilities was seen for non-shared clonotypes relative to those shared by all four donors. Roughly 5% of naive CD4 clonotypes were shared across a few donors.

Sequencing was at deep level. Profiled with immunoSEQ multiplex PCR; TCRdb holds only in-frame clones, not every one. Of a few million clones listed, approximately 93% are singletons. Remarks on this clone: Its antigen remains unidentified.

Material for sequencing was naive CD4+ T cells from PBMCs. The subset is: CD45RA+ positively selected. The sequence derives from a man aged 18 to 29 in good health. Some clones in this sample may be carry-over from other donors' samples.

CDR3 region: CASSVIRREGRNEQFF. The CDR3 nucleotides are TGTGCCAGCAGTGTCATACGGCGGGAGGGTAGAAATGAGCAGTTCTTC. The chain couples TRBV27 to TRBJ2-1; 9 nucleotides align to TRBD2. This CDR3 is built from 16 residues. Per germline, CDR1 MNHEY and CDR2 SMNVEV (reference sequence). V was clipped by 5 bases and J by 7 bases; unmatched bases: 12.